Listed here are 10 T cell receptor beta chains from one sample, sequenced in a study of siplizumab effects on memory and regulatory T cells. Clones were read by immunoSEQ multiplex PCR, and TCRdb kept only the in-frame ones, dropping some. The sample gives 85,000 to 120,000 clones, approximately 90% of which show up once; around 1.1% is in the top ten. Sequencing was performed on CD4+ T cells sorted from blood. Receptors were obtained from a human donor in good health.

The table lists this clone with a few counts. The V gene is TRBV2, the J gene TRBJ1-3; D gene uncertain. V dropped 7 bases and J dropped 2 bases, with 15 bases sitting between them. Germline CDR1 and CDR2: SNHLY and FYNNEI. CDR3 size: 15 residues. The CDR3 region has the DNA TGTGCCAGCACCCCGGACTCGGTAACTGGAAACACCATATATTTT. As protein: CASTPDSVTGNTIYF.

The V and J genes are TRBV29-1 and TRBJ2-7, with D possibly being TRBD1 (6 bases). The CDR3 is 12 amino acids. Germline CDR1 reads SQVTM; CDR2 reads ANQGSEA. Trimming took 0 bases from V and 6 from J, leaving 9 bases between them. In DNA form, the CDR3 reads TGCAGCGTTGAAGAAGGCAGGGGCGAGCAGTACTTC. This translates into CSVEEGRGEQYF.

This clone has a single count. The J gene is TRBJ1-1, the V gene TRBV5-1; D is unclear. Germline V CDR1 and CDR2: SGHRS, YFSETQ. V dropped 5 bases and J dropped 1 base, with 6 bases sitting between them. The CDR3 has 12 amino acids. The CDR3 bases are TGCGCCAGCAGTCATAGGAACACTGAAGCTTTCTTT. This translates into CASSHRNTEAFF.

The chain combines TRBV18 with TRBJ2-1; D is unclear. Deletions cut 0 bases from V and 0 bases from J, with 18 bases between. The CDR3 extends over 19 amino acids. CDR1 KGHSH and CDR2 LQKENI come from the germline V gene. CDR3 protein: CASSPPGLGLRSSYNEQFF. For the CDR3, the DNA is TGTGCCAGCTCACCACCCGGCCTGGGCCTCCGGAGCTCCTACAATGAGCAGTTCTTC.

This clone appeared once. This sequence joins TRBV7-9 and TRBJ1-1; D ambiguous. CDR3 size: 13 residues. The germline V and J ends were trimmed by 0 bases and 0 bases, with 2 bases remaining between them. Germline V gene sequence: CDR1 SEHNR, CDR2 FQNEAQ (reference sequence). Written as DNA, the CDR3 is TGTGCCAGCAGCTTAGCCATGAACACTGAAGCTTTCTTT. Its translation: CASSLAMNTEAFF.

The chain links TRBV19 to TRBJ2-7; possible D gene TRBD2, 6 bases. CDR3 length equals 13 residues. Germline assignment: CDR1 LNHDA and CDR2 SQIVND (reference sequence). Trimming shortened V by 3 bases and J by 1 base, and 7 bases separated the two germline ends. The CDR3 nucleotides are TGTGCCAGTAGTATCGGGAGTTCCTACGAGCAGTACTTC. It specifies CASSIGSSYEQYF.

The chain joins TRBV30 to TRBJ2-5; D is ambiguous. V gave up 5 bases and J gave up 1 base, with 11 bases separating them. CDR1 and CDR2 (germline): GTSNPN, SVGIG (reference sequence). The CDR3 consists of 13 residues. The CDR3, as DNA: TGTGCCTGGGGCCCCCGGCCCCAAGAGACCCAGTACTTC. Protein: CAWGPRPQETQYF.

The chain uses TRBV30 and TRBJ1-2; possibly TRBD1 for D (5 bases). There are 13 residues in the CDR3. Germline V gene data show CDR1 as GTSNPN and CDR2 as SVGIG (reference sequence). V was cut by 7 bases and J by 8 bases, with 20 bases left in between. CDR3 in amino acids: CASQKANAGGYTF. DNA for the CDR3: TGTGCCTCCCAAAAAGCTAATGCAGGGGGCTACACCTTC.

V is TRBV30 and J is TRBJ2-3; 7 positions agree with TRBD2. The ends lost 0 bases at V and 4 bases at J; junction bases unmatched: 4. Germline V gene sequence: CDR1 GTSNPN, CDR2 SVGIG (reference sequence). CDR3 length equals 14 residues. CDR3 sequence: CAWSVGGRADTQYF. CDR3 in DNA: TGTGCCTGGAGTGTTGGTGGGAGGGCAGATACGCAGTATTTT.

This clone came up once. This chain links TRBV2 with TRBJ2-7; 13 bases are a match to TRBD2. The CDR3 totals 17 residues. From germline, CDR1 is SNHLY and CDR2 FYNNEI. Trimming cost V 4 bases and J 0 bases; bases outside gene matches: 6. CDR3 DNA sequence: TGTGCCAGCAGTGTTCCGGGGACTAGCGGGATCTCCTACGAGCAGTACTTC. Translated: CASSVPGTSGISYEQYF.